The next 31 T cell receptor beta chains were all read from a single sample in a study of cytomegalovirus exposure and HLA in healthy donors. The primer mix had 60 Vbeta and 13 Jbeta primers. Profiled with immunoSEQ multiplex PCR; TCRdb holds only in-frame clones, not every one. Among 110,000 to 150,000 clones listed, approximately 68% were seen once. The sequencing sample was made of PBMCs. Receptors originate from a man aged 35-49 years in good health and CMV-seronegative.

This clone has a handful of counts. The chain joins TRBV13 to TRBJ2-5, with 14 positions matching TRBD2. Germline V lookup: CDR1 PRHDT, CDR2 FYEKMQ (reference sequence). CDR3 length: 15 amino acids. V shed 5 bases, J shed 6 bases, and the junction held 5 bases outside the gene matches. CDR3 residues: CASSSGTSGSQTQYF. The CDR3 nucleotides are TGTGCCAGCAGCAGTGGGACTAGCGGGAGCCAGACCCAGTACTTC.

The chain recombines TRBV10-3 with TRBJ1-1; the D gene is possibly TRBD1 (5 bases). Between the trimmed V and J ends, which lost 4 bases and 3 bases, there was a span of 12 bases. The CDR3 extends over 14 amino acids. Germline CDR1 reads ENHRY; CDR2 reads SYGVKD. CDR3 DNA: TGTGCCATCAGTGGACGTAAAGGGGACACTGAAGCTTTCTTT. This encodes CAISGRKGDTEAFF.

V gene TRBV14 combines with J gene TRBJ2-4; tentatively, D is TRBD1 (5 bases). CDR3 length: 17 amino acids. Germline V lookup: CDR1 SGHDN, CDR2 FVKESK. Trimming took 4 bases from V and 3 from J, leaving 19 bases between them. For the CDR3, the DNA is TGTGCCAGCAGCCTCCGGGTCGGCAGGGATGGCAAAAACATTCAGTACTTC. Protein: CASSLRVGRDGKNIQYF.

The chain links TRBV30 to TRBJ2-7; 9 bases align to TRBD2. The germline gives CDR1 GTSNPN, CDR2 SVGIG (reference sequence). CDR3 size: 14 residues. V gave up 5 bases and J gave up 0 bases; unmatched junction bases: 5. This chain's CDR3 is CAWSYSGSSYEQYF. The CDR3 DNA reads TGTGCCTGGTCCTATAGCGGGAGCTCCTACGAGCAGTACTTC.

This clone has a single count. The rearrangement uses TRBV6-6 and TRBJ1-1, with a weak D call TRBD1 (6 bases). V was trimmed by 2 bases and J by 7 bases, leaving 14 bases between them. The germline CDR1 and CDR2 sequences are MNHNY and SVGAGI (reference sequence). This CDR3 has 14 residues. The CDR3 nucleotides read TGTGCCAGCAGTTACGTACAGGGTCCCATTGAAGCTTTCTTT. Translated: CASSYVQGPIEAFF.

The chain recombines TRBV28 with TRBJ2-6; 7 bases fit TRBD2. The germline V gene encodes CDR1 MDHEN and CDR2 SYDVKM. Losses at the gene ends were 2 bases for V and 0 bases for J; bases not matched to a gene: 4. This CDR3 comprises 17 residues. The CDR3: CASSLNGGSSGANVLTF. CDR3 nucleotide sequence: TGTGCCAGCAGTTTAAATGGCGGGAGCTCTGGGGCCAACGTCCTGACTTTC. Using reference TRBV28 and TRBJ2-6 for the parts outside the CDR3, the full variable domain is DVKVTQSSRYLVKRTGEKVFLECVQDMDHENMFWYRQDPGLGLRLIYFSYDVKMKEKGDIPEGYSVSREKKERFSLILESASTNQTSMYLCASSLNGGSSGANVLTFGAGSRLTVL.

The rearrangement uses TRBV28 and TRBJ1-5, with D possibly matching TRBD1 (6 bases). Looked up from germline, CDR1 is MDHEN and CDR2 is SYDVKM. V dropped 5 bases and J dropped 3 bases, with 8 bases sitting between them. The CDR3 loop spans 13 amino acids. The CDR3 DNA sequence: TGTGCCAGCAGTAGGGGGACCAATCAGCCCCAGCATTTT. Translated, it gives CASSRGTNQPQHF.

CDR3 region: CASSDVMRVGNIQYF. CDR3 DNA sequence: TGTGCCAGCAGCGACGTAATGAGGGTCGGAAACATTCAGTACTTC. The chain recombines TRBV6-1 with TRBJ2-4; a weak D match, TRBD2 (5 bases). CDR3 length: 15 amino acids. Trimming removed 6 bases from V and 6 bases from J, with 18 bases in between. Germline assignment: CDR1 MNHNS and CDR2 SASEGT.

The chain couples TRBV29-1 to TRBJ1-1; weak D call: TRBD1 (5 bases). The CDR3 extends over 13 amino acids. Germline CDR1 and CDR2: SQVTM and ANQGSEA. V was cut by 4 bases and J by 0 bases, with 9 bases left in between. The CDR3 sequence is CSVGTGMNTEAFF. The CDR3 region has the DNA TGCAGCGTTGGTACAGGTATGAACACTGAAGCTTTCTTT.

The chain is built from TRBV4-3 and TRBJ2-7, with 12 bases matching TRBD2. V trimming: 3 bases; J trimming: 4 bases; junction bases outside the gene matches: 4. The CDR3 runs to 15 residues. Germline V gene sequence: CDR1 LGHNA, CDR2 YSLEER. As DNA, the CDR3 is TGCGCCAGCAGCCACGGACTAGCGGGATCGTACGAGCAGTACTTC. As protein: CASSHGLAGSYEQYF.

This clone was detected only a few times. The genes are TRBV7-9 and TRBJ2-5; no clear D. This CDR3 is built from 13 residues. V was shortened by 2 bases and J by 3 bases, with 7 bases between the two germline ends. Germline assignment: CDR1 SEHNR and CDR2 FQNEAQ (reference sequence). The DNA of the CDR3 is TGTGCCAGCAGCTTACTAGTGGAAGAGACCCAGTACTTC. Encoded protein: CASSLLVEETQYF.

The chain joins TRBV7-9 to TRBJ2-1; 11 bases are shared with TRBD1. From germline, CDR1 is SEHNR and CDR2 FQNEAQ (reference sequence). CDR3 size: 14 residues. The trim removed 4 bases at V and 10 bases at J, leaving 6 bases unmatched. The CDR3 nucleotides are TGTGCCAGCAGCTCGCCGGGACAGGGGGTAGAGCAGTTCTTC. It translates to CASSSPGQGVEQFF.

This chain uses TRBV5-1 with TRBJ2-3; D gene unclear. Germline CDR1 and CDR2: SGHRS and YFSETQ. Trimming cost V 3 bases and J 0 bases, with 5 bases left between them. The CDR3 consists of 13 residues. DNA of the CDR3: TGCGCCAGCAGCTCGCAGAGCACAGATACGCAGTATTTT. Translated: CASSSQSTDTQYF.

V is TRBV9 and J is TRBJ1-4; 10 nucleotides agree with TRBD1. This CDR3 contains 14 residues. V lost 4 bases, J lost 8 bases, and 5 bases stayed unmatched. Germline-derived CDR1 and CDR2 are SGDLS and YYNGEE. The CDR3 bases are TGTGCCAGCAGCACAGGGACAGGGGTCGAAAAACTGTTTTTT. Translation gives CASSTGTGVEKLFF.

Written as DNA, the CDR3 is TGTGCCAGCAGCAACCAGGGGGTGGGTTCACCCCTCCACTTT. Its protein is CASSNQGVGSPLHF. The V and J genes are TRBV6-5 and TRBJ1-6, with 7 bases identical to TRBD1. Germline trimming cut 6 bases from V and 9 bases from J; bases unmatched to any gene: 8. The CDR3 spans 14 residues. The germline V gene has CDR1 MNHEY and CDR2 SVGAGI.

This chain uses TRBV7-2 with TRBJ2-2; weak D call: TRBD2 (5 bases). The germline V gene encodes CDR1 SGHTA and CDR2 FQGNSA. The CDR3 has 15 residues. The V gene lost 4 bases and the J gene lost 3 bases, with 12 bases spanning the gap. The CDR3 DNA reads TGTGCCAGCAGCTGGCGGAAGGGAGACACCGGGGAGCTGTTTTTT. It is translated as CASSWRKGDTGELFF.

V and J are TRBV7-2 and TRBJ1-2; D not resolved. Deletions cut 1 base from V and 0 bases from J, with 12 bases between. CDR3 length equals 16 residues. Germline-derived CDR1 and CDR2 are SGHTA and FQGNSA. The CDR3 loop reads CASSLVVRVTNYGYTF. DNA for the CDR3: TGTGCCAGCAGCTTAGTAGTGAGGGTAACTAACTATGGCTACACCTTC.

The rearrangement joins TRBV9 to TRBJ2-2, with 7 bases matching TRBD2. From germline, CDR1 is SGDLS and CDR2 YYNGEE. The CDR3 contains 14 residues. With 0 bases clipped from V and 6 bases from J, the junction kept 2 bases outside the gene matches. This chain's CDR3 is CASSVEGGAGELFF. CDR3 nucleotide sequence: TGTGCCAGCAGCGTAGAGGGAGGGGCCGGGGAGCTGTTTTTT. Complete variable domain (other parts from reference TRBV9 and TRBJ2-2): DSGVTQTPKHLITATGQRVTLRCSPRSGDLSVYWYQQSLDQGLQFLIQYYNGEERAKGNILERFSAQQFPDLHSELNLSSLELGDSALYFCASSVEGGAGELFFGEGSRLTVL.

The chain joins TRBV18 to TRBJ2-1; 14 positions agree with TRBD2. Germline V gives CDR1 KGHSH, CDR2 LQKENI. This CDR3 is 15 amino acids long. V was pared by 4 bases and J by 10 bases, with 6 bases of the junction left unmatched. The DNA of the CDR3 is TGTGCCAGCTCACATGGGACTAGCGGGAGCGACGAGCAGTTCTTC. Translation: CASSHGTSGSDEQFF.

The CDR3 DNA reads as TGTGCCAGCAGTTACTTCGAGTCTCCCGGTGAGCAGTTCTTC. It yields the protein CASSYFESPGEQFF. The chain combines TRBV6-6 with TRBJ2-1; no firm D call. The V gene lost 1 base and the J gene lost 9 bases, with 13 bases spanning the gap. The germline gives CDR1 MNHNY, CDR2 SVGAGI (reference sequence). CDR3 length: 14 residues.

This clone has just a few counts. The CDR3 nucleotides read TGTGCCAGCACTGAGGGAGAGTCCCACAATGAGCAGTTCTTC. This codes for CASTEGESHNEQFF. The V gene is TRBV6-1, the J gene TRBJ2-1; maybe TRBD2 (5 bases). Germline CDR1 MNHNS, CDR2 SASEGT. Trimming shortened V by 7 bases and J by 5 bases, and 15 bases separated the two germline ends. The CDR3 has 14 residues.

The chain has TRBV10-1 and TRBJ2-1; a weak D match, TRBD2 (7 bases). There are 16 residues in the CDR3. Germline values: CDR1 WNHNN, CDR2 SYGVQD (reference sequence). With 2 bases removed from V and 3 bases from J, the gap between germline ends came to 14 bases. The CDR3 DNA reads TGCGCCAGCAGTGAGGCGGGGGCTAGCGGCTACAATGAGCAGTTCTTC. As protein: CASSEAGASGYNEQFF.

The rearrangement joins TRBV9 to TRBJ1-2; 8 nucleotides line up with TRBD1. J was trimmed by 6 bases and V by 0 bases; bases with no gene match: 10. The CDR3 is made up of 16 amino acids. CDR1 SGDLS and CDR2 YYNGEE come from the germline V gene. In DNA, the CDR3 is TGTGCCAGCAGCGTAGCTACAATGACAGGGGAGGATGGCTACACCTTC. Translating it yields CASSVATMTGEDGYTF.

This chain links TRBV6-1 with TRBJ2-5, with D perhaps TRBD1 (6 bases). The CDR3 is 15 residues long. Germline-derived CDR1 and CDR2 are MNHNS and SASEGT. The V and J ends lost 7 bases and 5 bases respectively, with 20 bases between them. The CDR3 reads CASISSVGAVETQYF. In nucleotides, the CDR3 is TGTGCCAGCATCTCCTCTGTGGGGGCGGTCGAGACCCAGTACTTC.

The rearrangement links TRBV19 to TRBJ2-7; TRBD2 might be the D (6 bases). In germline, CDR1 is LNHDA, CDR2 SQIVND (reference sequence). V was clipped by 3 bases and J by 0 bases, with 9 bases between them. The CDR3 has 14 amino acids. The CDR3 DNA is TGTGCCAGTAGTATCGATAGCGGCTCCTACGAGCAGTACTTC. Encoded protein: CASSIDSGSYEQYF.

The chain has TRBV5-6 and TRBJ2-1; D remains unclear. This CDR3 has 12 amino acids. V lost 3 bases to trimming and J lost 9 bases, with 10 bases between them. Germline CDR1 and CDR2: SGHDT and YYEEEE. The CDR3 loop is CASSWFGGEQFF. The CDR3 DNA follows: TGTGCCAGCAGCTGGTTCGGCGGTGAGCAGTTCTTC. Together with reference TRBV5-6 and TRBJ2-1, the CDR3 gives the full variable domain: DAGVTQSPTHLIKTRGQQVTLRCSPKSGHDTVSWYQQALGQGPQFIFQYYEEEERQRGNFPDRFSGHQFPNYSSELNVNALLLGDSALYLCASSWFGGEQFFGPGTRLTVL.

This sequence joins TRBV7-8 and TRBJ2-7, with D perhaps TRBD2 (6 bases). Trimming removed 0 bases from V and 6 bases from J, with 12 bases in between. The CDR3 covers 14 residues. The germline V gene has CDR1 SGHVS and CDR2 FQNEAQ. The chain's CDR3 is CASSLASQGGEQYF. Here the CDR3 DNA reads TGTGCCAGCAGCTTAGCGTCCCAGGGAGGCGAGCAGTACTTC.

The chain combines TRBV7-2 with TRBJ2-7, with 14 nucleotides matching TRBD2. Per the germline V gene, CDR1 is SGHTA and CDR2 is FQGNSA. V shed 5 bases, J shed 6 bases, and the junction held 9 bases outside the gene matches. The CDR3 spans 16 residues. The CDR3 region is CASSNPGLAGVSEQYF. CDR3 bases: TGTGCCAGCAGCAACCCGGGACTAGCGGGAGTAAGCGAGCAGTACTTC.

A single count supports this clone. This chain joins TRBV15 and TRBJ2-5, with 10 positions matching TRBD2. CDR3 length: 15 residues. Trimming took 2 bases from V and 1 from J; bases not matched to a gene: 1. Germline loops: CDR1 LNHNV, CDR2 YYDKDF (reference sequence). CDR3 region: CATSRRTSGQETQYF. Here the CDR3 DNA reads TGTGCCACCAGCAGAAGGACTAGCGGCCAAGAGACCCAGTACTTC.

The V call is TRBV30, the J call TRBJ2-1; 7 bases line up with TRBD2. Germline assignment: CDR1 GTSNPN and CDR2 SVGIG (reference sequence). Losses at the gene ends were 4 bases for V and 15 bases for J; bases not matched to a gene: 18. This CDR3 is built from 14 residues. The DNA of the CDR3 is TGTGCCTGGAACTTGGAGCGGGAAGCGGTAGGGCTGTTCTTC. Amino acid sequence: CAWNLEREAVGLFF. Drawing the rest from reference TRBV30 and TRBJ2-1, the complete variable domain is SQTIHQWPATLVQPVGSPLSLECTVEGTSNPNLYWYRQAAGRGLQLLFYSVGIGQISSEVPQNLSASRPQDRQFILSSKKLLLSDSGFYLCAWNLEREAVGLFFGPGTRLTVL.

There are a few counts of this clone. This chain connects TRBV5-1 to TRBJ2-7; 9 positions agree with TRBD1. The germline V gene has CDR1 SGHRS and CDR2 YFSETQ. The CDR3 is 17 amino acids. The J segment lost 2 bases and the V segment lost 0 bases, leaving 9 bases of the junction unmatched. This CDR3 is CASSLVGTGIVAYEQYF. CDR3 DNA sequence: TGCGCCAGCAGCTTGGTAGGGACAGGGATTGTAGCCTACGAGCAGTACTTC.